This entry lists 18 T cell receptor beta chains sequenced from one sample in a study of vaccination effects on CD4 cells after COVID-19. Their recognized antigens are unknown. The ViraFEST assay expanded antigen-specific CD4+ T cells with viral peptide pools before sequencing. Following an approximately ten-day culture, CD4+ T cells were purified. As their vaccination, participants received two doses of either BNT162b2 or mRNA-1273. Sequencing used immunoSEQ multiplex PCR; TCRdb keeps in-frame clones, though not all of them. The table shows tens of thousands of clones, with 60% to 85% occurring only once. Sequencing was performed on CD4+ T cells from PBMCs cultured with HCoV-OC43 spike peptides, taken after COVID-19 vaccination. Subset described: HCoV-OC43 spike overlapping peptide pool stimulation. The receptors here all came from a human donor who received a COVID-19 vaccine.

The gene calls are TRBV5-6 and TRBJ1-5; D possibly corresponds to TRBD1 (6 bases). The length of the CDR3 is 15 residues. V was pared by 1 base and J by 4 bases, with 12 bases between. Per the germline V gene, CDR1 is SGHDT and CDR2 is YYEEEE. The CDR3 DNA follows: TGTGCCAGCAGCTTGAAAGGGGGTGTGAATCAGCCCCAGCATTTT. Translating it yields CASSLKGGVNQPQHF.

The chain combines TRBV5-1 with TRBJ1-5; unclear D gene. Per germline, CDR1 SGHRS and CDR2 YFSETQ. This CDR3 is built from 16 residues. The V gene lost 0 bases and the J gene lost 7 bases, with 17 bases spanning the gap. The CDR3 region has the DNA TGCGCCAGCAGCTTGGCTCCGCTGGGTGACGAGCAGCCCCAGCATTTT. Translation gives CASSLAPLGDEQPQHF.

V and J are TRBV6-5 and TRBJ1-1; no clear D. V was cut by 7 bases and J by 4 bases, with 7 bases left in between. This CDR3 comprises 11 residues. The germline V gene has CDR1 MNHEY and CDR2 SVGAGI. The CDR3 bases are TGTGCCAGCAAAGTTTCCACTGAAGCTTTCTTT. This codes for CASKVSTEAFF.

The chain couples TRBV10-3 to TRBJ1-2; weak D call: TRBD1 (5 bases). V was trimmed by 5 bases and J by 0 bases, leaving 10 bases between them. The CDR3 runs to 14 residues. Germline-derived CDR1 and CDR2 are ENHRY and SYGVKD. The CDR3 coding sequence is TGTGCCATCAGTCAGGGAGGGGCTAACTATGGCTACACCTTC. Protein product: CAISQGGANYGYTF.

The rearrangement links TRBV12-3 or TRBV12-4 to TRBJ2-5, with a tentative D call TRBD2 (6 bases). V lost 6 bases to trimming and J lost 2 bases, with 10 bases between them. This CDR3 is 13 amino acids long. The CDR3 region has the DNA TGTGCCAGCAGCCCGGGGGTACAAGAGACCCAGTACTTC. Translation gives CASSPGVQETQYF.

The chain employs TRBV24-1 and TRBJ1-2; the match to TRBD1 covers 10 bases. The CDR3 is 20 residues long. CDR1 and CDR2 from the germline V gene are KGHDR and SFDVKD. V gave up 4 bases and J gave up 3 bases; unmatched junction bases: 19. The CDR3 spells CATSEKVIRDRGSHHYGYTF. For the CDR3, the DNA is TGTGCCACCAGTGAAAAGGTTATTCGGGACAGGGGATCTCATCACTATGGCTACACCTTC.

CDR3 in amino acids: CASSLTGANEKLFF. CDR3 nucleotides: TGTGCCAGCAGTCTGACAGGGGCTAATGAAAAACTGTTTTTT. J is TRBJ1-4 and V is TRBV2; 8 bases align to TRBD1. From germline, CDR1 is SNHLY and CDR2 FYNNEI. The length of the CDR3 is 14 residues. J lost 3 bases, V lost 5 bases, and 2 bases had no gene match.

The V gene is TRBV19, the J gene TRBJ2-2; D uncertain. Between the trimmed V and J ends, which lost 9 bases and 1 base, there was a span of 18 bases. Germline V gene sequence: CDR1 LNHDA, CDR2 SQIVND (reference sequence). The CDR3 is 16 amino acids. The CDR3 sequence: CASKAETSLNTGELFF. The CDR3, as DNA: TGTGCCAGCAAGGCAGAAACTTCCCTGAACACCGGGGAGCTGTTTTTT.

Remarks on this clone: An end of the junction does not agree with germline; a read error may underlie this. The chain combines TRBV18 with TRBJ2-6; 10 bases align to TRBD2. Germline loops: CDR1 KGHSH, CDR2 LQKENI. The CDR3 is 17 amino acids. The CDR3 nucleotides are TGTACCAGCTCACCACTAGCGGGATACTCTGGGGCCAACGTCCTGACTTTC. Translated, it gives CTSSPLAGYSGANVLTF.

This rearrangement joins TRBV25-1 to TRBJ1-2; 8 bases align to TRBD1. The CDR3 sequence is 18 residues long. CDR1 and CDR2 from the germline V gene are MGHDK and SYGVNS. V lost 3 bases, J lost 8 bases, and 20 bases stayed unmatched. The CDR3 DNA is TGTGCCAGCAGTGAGACGGAAGGCGCAGGGGGCGTAACGAGAGGCTACACCTTC. Protein sequence: CASSETEGAGGVTRGYTF.

This clone showed up just a few times. The chain joins TRBV18 to TRBJ1-6, with 8 bases identical to TRBD1. The V and J ends lost 3 bases and 7 bases, in that order; junction bases with no gene match: 5. CDR1 KGHSH and CDR2 LQKENI come from the germline V gene. The CDR3 extends over 15 amino acids. The CDR3: CASSPEAGGNSPLHF. The CDR3 nucleotides read TGTGCCAGCTCACCGGAGGCAGGGGGCAATTCACCCCTCCACTTT.

This chain joins TRBV7-2 and TRBJ2-5; either TRBD1 or TRBD2 may fit D (5 bases each). With 2 bases removed from V and 5 bases from J, the gap between germline ends came to 12 bases. From germline, CDR1 is SGHTA and CDR2 FQGNSA. This CDR3 comprises 14 residues. The CDR3 DNA reads TGTGCCAGCAGCTTACAGGGCGGGCAGGAGACCCAGTACTTC. Its translation: CASSLQGGQETQYF.

The chain recombines TRBV6-1 with TRBJ1-1; D gene unclear. V gave up 3 bases and J gave up 1 base, with 3 bases separating them. The V gene's germline CDR1 is MNHNS and CDR2 SASEGT. The CDR3 is made up of 12 amino acids. In nucleotides, the CDR3 is TGTGCCAGCAGTGAGCAGAACACTGAAGCTTTCTTT. It specifies CASSEQNTEAFF.

Only a few counts were recorded for this clone. The rearrangement uses TRBV14 and TRBJ1-3; D ambiguous. Looked up from germline, CDR1 is SGHDN and CDR2 is FVKESK. V was pared by 1 base and J by 7 bases, with 17 bases between. The CDR3 length is 16 residues. CDR3 nucleotides: TGTGCCAGCAGCCAAGTCCAGAGGGCAGATAGGAACACCATATATTTT. Its protein is CASSQVQRADRNTIYF. The entire variable domain, with the rest obtained from reference TRBV14 and TRBJ1-3, is as follows: EAGVTQFPSHSVIEKGQTVTLRCDPISGHDNLYWYRRVMGKEIKFLLHFVKESKQDESGMPNNRFLAERTGGTYSTLKVQPAELEDSGVYFCASSQVQRADRNTIYFGEGSWLTVV.

This chain uses TRBV18 with TRBJ1-3; weak D call: TRBD1 (6 bases). V was shortened by 3 bases and J by 5 bases, with 8 bases between the two germline ends. This CDR3 is 13 amino acids long. CDR1 is KGHSH and CDR2 is LQKENI in the germline V gene. The CDR3 sequence: CASSPGQRNTIYF. The CDR3 nucleotides read TGTGCCAGCTCACCCGGACAGAGAAACACCATATATTTT.

The DNA of the CDR3 is TGTGCCAGCTCACCAGGACAGGGAACGCTTGGAAACACCATATATTTT. Encoded protein: CASSPGQGTLGNTIYF. The chain recombines TRBV18 with TRBJ1-3, with TRBD1 matching over 8 bases. Trimming cost V 2 bases and J 3 bases; bases outside gene matches: 6. This CDR3 spans 16 amino acids. Per the germline V gene, CDR1 is KGHSH and CDR2 is LQKENI.

The CDR3, as DNA: TGTGCCAGTAGTATCGGGGGGCCGTTGAACACTGAAGCTTTCTTT. Translation: CASSIGGPLNTEAFF. This sequence joins TRBV19 and TRBJ1-1; perhaps TRBD1 as D (6 bases). The V and J ends lost 3 bases and 0 bases respectively, with 11 bases between them. The CDR3 runs to 15 residues. Germline CDR1 is LNHDA and CDR2 is SQIVND (reference sequence). Full variable domain (missing parts from reference TRBV19 and TRBJ1-1): DGGITQSPKYLFRKEGQNVTLSCEQNLNHDAMYWYRQDPGQGLRLIYYSQIVNDFQKGDIAEGYSVSREKKESFPLTVTSAQKNPTAFYLCASSIGGPLNTEAFFGQGTRLTVV.

The V gene is TRBV18, the J gene TRBJ1-3; 7 nucleotides align to TRBD1. V shed 6 bases, J shed 0 bases, and the junction held 8 bases outside the gene matches. The CDR3 is made up of 16 amino acids. Germline CDR1 KGHSH, CDR2 LQKENI. The CDR3 here is CASSPGQLSSGNTIYF. CDR3 nucleotide sequence: TGTGCCAGCTCCCCGGGACAGCTAAGCTCTGGAAACACCATATATTTT. Variable domain in full (rest from reference TRBV18 and TRBJ1-3): NAGVMQNPRHLVRRRGQEARLRCSPMKGHSHVYWYRQLPEEGLKFMVYLQKENIIDESGMPKERFSAEFPKEGPSILRIQQVVRGDSAAYFCASSPGQLSSGNTIYFGEGSWLTVV.